This note documents a single TCR beta chain sequence. These data belong to a study of PD-L1 blockade in urothelial cancer. Described time point: pretreatment peripheral blood. This CDR3 is built from 15 residues. CDR1 and CDR2 (germline): SNHLY, FYNNEI. V shed 1 base, J shed 7 bases, and the junction held 6 bases outside the gene matches. Data came from immunoSEQ multiplex PCR; TCRdb stores just in-frame clones and leaves some out. Here the sample spans 98,000 or so clones, almost 90% being singletons. This rearrangement joins TRBV2 to TRBJ1-4; 7 bases are shared with TRBD1. The material sequenced was PBMCs, taken around atezolizumab (anti-PD-L1) treatment. The clonotype comes from a man aged 60-69 years with urothelial cancer. CDR3 sequence: CASSEGQGPSEKLFF. The DNA of the CDR3 is TGTGCCAGCAGTGAAGGACAGGGTCCGAGTGAAAAACTGTTTTTT.